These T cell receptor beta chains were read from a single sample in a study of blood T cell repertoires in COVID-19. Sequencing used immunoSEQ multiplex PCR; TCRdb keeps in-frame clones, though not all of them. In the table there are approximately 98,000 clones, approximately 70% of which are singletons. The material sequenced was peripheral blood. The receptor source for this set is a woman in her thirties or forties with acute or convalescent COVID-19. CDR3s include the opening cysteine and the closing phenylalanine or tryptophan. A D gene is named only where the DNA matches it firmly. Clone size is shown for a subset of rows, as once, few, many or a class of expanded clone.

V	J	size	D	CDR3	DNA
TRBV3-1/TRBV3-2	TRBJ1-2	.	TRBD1	CASSQADRGRGGYTF	TGTGCCAGCAGCCAAGCGGACAGGGGGCGTGGTGGCTACACCTTC
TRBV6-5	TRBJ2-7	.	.	CASRPGQNYYEQYF	TGTGCCAGCAGACCCGGACAGAACTACTACGAGCAGTACTTC
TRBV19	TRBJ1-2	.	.	CASRTVYGYTF	TGTGCCAGCAGGACAGTCTATGGCTACACCTTC
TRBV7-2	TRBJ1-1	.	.	CASSLAAGATEAFF	TGTGCCAGCAGCTTAGCGGCAGGTGCCACTGAAGCTTTCTTT
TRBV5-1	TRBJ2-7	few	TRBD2	CASTSGGLSSYEQYF	TGCGCCAGCACCTCGGGAGGCTTATCCTCCTACGAGCAGTACTTC
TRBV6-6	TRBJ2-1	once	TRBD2	CASGGVYEQFF	TGTGCCAGCGGGGGGGTTTATGAGCAGTTCTTC
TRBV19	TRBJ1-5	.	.	CASSIDLQYNQPQHF	TGTGCCAGTAGTATAGACCTACAGTACAATCAGCCCCAGCATTTT
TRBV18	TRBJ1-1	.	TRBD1	CASSPMTGKNTEAFF	TGTGCCAGCTCACCTATGACAGGGAAGAACACTGAAGCTTTCTTT
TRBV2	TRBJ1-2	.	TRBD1	CASTRDRVQGYTF	TGTGCCAGCACTCGGGACAGGGTCCAAGGCTACACCTTC
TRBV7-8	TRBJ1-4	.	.	CASSRQRLEYEKLFF	TGTGCCAGCAGCCGCCAAAGACTAGAATATGAAAAACTGTTTTTT
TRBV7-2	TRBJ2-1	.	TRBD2	CASSSAGRGGANEQFF	TGTGCCAGCAGTTCCGCGGGGCGGGGGGGCGCTAATGAGCAGTTCTTC
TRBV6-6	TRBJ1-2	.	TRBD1	CAAGQGRNYGYTF	TGTGCGGCGGGACAGGGAAGGAACTATGGCTACACCTTC
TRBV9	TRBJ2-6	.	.	CASSESSVRGANVLTF	TGTGCCAGCAGCGAGTCCTCCGTCCGGGGGGCCAACGTCCTGACTTTC
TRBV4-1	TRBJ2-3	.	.	CASSQLTWGEDTQYF	TGCGCCAGCAGCCAGCTGACATGGGGGGAGGATACGCAGTATTTT
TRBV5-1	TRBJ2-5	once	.	CASNLLASGGKETQYF	TGCGCCAGCAACCTCCTAGCGTCCGGAGGGAAAGAGACCCAGTACTTC
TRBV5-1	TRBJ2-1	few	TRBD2	CASSWGPGLAGYNEQFF	TGCGCCAGCAGCTGGGGGCCGGGACTAGCGGGCTACAATGAGCAGTTCTTC
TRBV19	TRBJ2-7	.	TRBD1	CASSPEDRGSYEQYF	TGTGCCAGTAGTCCGGAGGACAGGGGGTCCTACGAGCAGTACTTC
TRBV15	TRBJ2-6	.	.	CATSRGAGVGSGANVLTF	TGTGCCACCAGCAGAGGGGCAGGGGTAGGTTCTGGGGCCAACGTCCTGACTTTC
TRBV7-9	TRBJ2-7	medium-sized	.	CASSSTDMGLPFYEQYF	TGTGCCAGCAGCTCCACAGATATGGGCCTCCCATTCTACGAGCAGTACTTC
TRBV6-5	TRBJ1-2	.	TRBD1	CASSYSQGAYGYTF	TGTGCCAGCAGTTACTCTCAGGGGGCCTATGGCTACACCTTC
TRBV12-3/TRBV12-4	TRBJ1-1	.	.	CASSLRGSTEAFF	TGTGCCAGCAGTTTGCGGGGTTCCACTGAAGCTTTCTTT
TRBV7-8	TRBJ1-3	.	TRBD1	CASSSDRVYRNTIYF	TGTGCCAGCAGCTCCGACAGGGTATATAGAAACACCATATATTTT
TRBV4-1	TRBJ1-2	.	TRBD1	CASSQARGQHYGYTF	TGCGCCAGCAGCCAAGCCAGGGGGCAGCACTATGGCTACACCTTC
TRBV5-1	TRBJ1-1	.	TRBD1	CASGQGQGMNTEAFF	TGCGCCAGCGGCCAGGGACAGGGGATGAACACTGAAGCTTTCTTT
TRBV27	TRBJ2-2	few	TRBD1	CASRVTGALTGELFF	TGTGCCAGCAGGGTGACAGGGGCCTTAACCGGGGAGCTGTTTTTT
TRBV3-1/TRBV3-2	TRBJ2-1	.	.	CASSPLGVGGHNEQFF	TGTGCCAGCAGCCCCCTGGGCGTGGGGGGTCACAATGAGCAGTTCTTC
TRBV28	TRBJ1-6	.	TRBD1	CASRYRGGDSPLHF	TGTGCCAGCAGGTACAGGGGCGGCGATTCACCCCTCCACTTT
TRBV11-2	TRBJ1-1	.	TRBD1	CASSLNRDSAFF	TGTGCCAGCAGCCTAAACCGGGACAGTGCTTTCTTT
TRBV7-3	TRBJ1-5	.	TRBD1	CASSLIGTEEGNQPQHF	TGTGCCAGCAGCTTAATTGGGACAGAGGAGGGCAATCAGCCCCAGCATTTT
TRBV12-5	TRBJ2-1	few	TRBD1	CASGSTSGTGGFNEQFF	TGTGCTAGTGGTTCCACCTCCGGGACAGGGGGTTTCAATGAGCAGTTCTTC
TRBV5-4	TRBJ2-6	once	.	CASSRPGRSGANVLTF	TGTGCCAGCAGCCGTCCTGGGCGCTCTGGGGCCAACGTCCTGACTTTC
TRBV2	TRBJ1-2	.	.	CASRSGQKHNYGYTF	TGTGCCAGCAGATCAGGACAGAAACATAACTATGGCTACACCTTC
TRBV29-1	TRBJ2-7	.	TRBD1	CSVQRGRGYEQYF	TGCAGCGTTCAAAGGGGGCGCGGGTACGAGCAGTACTTC
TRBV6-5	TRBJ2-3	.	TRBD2	CASSSRGGLTDTQYF	TGTGCCAGCAGTTCACGGGGGGGCCTGACAGATACGCAGTATTTT
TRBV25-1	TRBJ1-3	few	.	CASSLGNTIYF	TGTGCCAGCAGTCTTGGAAACACCATATATTTT
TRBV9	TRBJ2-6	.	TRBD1	CASSVGDRGGANVLTF	TGTGCCAGCAGCGTAGGGGACAGGGGTGGGGCCAACGTCCTGACTTTC